This entry concerns a single T cell receptor beta chain. Germline V gene data show CDR1 as SGHNT and CDR2 as YYREEE (reference sequence). Germline trimming cut 0 bases from V and 4 bases from J; bases unmatched to any gene: 18. The CDR3 covers 19 residues. The table came from immunoSEQ multiplex PCR; TCRdb's copy has only in-frame clones and leaves some out. Among 600,000 or so clones listed, more than 70% were seen once. These data belong to a study of shared T cell receptors in the human thymus. Separately, the same data were catalogued under a study of human thymus T cells. From that second work: All donors were healthy Finnish infants who were undergoing corrective surgery to treat congenital heart defects. Resections that were taken during corrective heart surgery supplied the thymus tissue. Thymic and blood repertoires appeared to carry a bias in their V and J gene usage. Thymic repertoires overlap heavily among unrelated individuals, related research has reported.

V and J are TRBV5-4 and TRBJ2-5; 7 bases map to TRBD2. The receptor's source is a boy in the first two years of life with a congenital heart defect. Material: thymocytes. The chain's CDR3 is CASSLVAGDKPGAGETQYF. Here the CDR3 DNA reads TGTGCCAGCAGCTTGGTCGCGGGGGATAAGCCCGGCGCGGGAGAGACCCAGTACTTC. The full variable domain, its missing parts supplied by reference TRBV5-4 and TRBJ2-5, is ETGVTQSPTHLIKTRGQQVTLRCSSQSGHNTVSWYQQALGQGPQFIFQYYREEENGRGNFPPRFSGLQFPNYSSELNVNALELDDSALYLCASSLVAGDKPGAGETQYFGPGTRLLVL.